Listed here are 10 T cell receptor beta chains from one sample, sequenced in a study of blood T cells in healthy people across ages. Combining a sample-barcoded 5' primer with a J-beta primer mix, a second PCR ran for roughly 7 to 11 cycles. TCRdb re-called the 5' RACE reads through MiXCR, storing one row per CDR3 protein. The data hold about 1.8 million distinct CDR3 sequences, with about 50% observed a single time. The material sequenced was blood. The receptor source for this set is a woman in her thirties or forties in good health.

V and J are TRBV7-2 and TRBJ2-6, with D hard to call. Germline V gene sequence: CDR1 SGHTA, CDR2 FQGNSA. V was shortened by 4 bases and J by 3 bases, with 7 bases between the two germline ends. The CDR3 is 14 residues long. CDR3 residues: CASSSTVGANVLTF. The CDR3 DNA follows: TGTGCCAGCAGCTCCACCGTTGGGGCCAACGTCCTGACTTTC. Based on the CDR3 plus reference TRBV7-2 and TRBJ2-6, the full variable domain is GAGVSQSPSNKVTEKGKDVELRCDPISGHTALYWYRQSLGQGLEFLIYFQGNSAPDKSGLPSDRFSAERTGGSVSTLTIQRTQQEDSAVYLCASSSTVGANVLTFGAGSRLTVL.

The chain joins TRBV20-1 to TRBJ2-7; 7 nucleotides align to TRBD2. This CDR3 spans 13 amino acids. Unmatched junction bases numbered 6, after V lost 4 bases and J lost 3 bases. CDR1 is DFQATT and CDR2 is SNEGSKA in the germline V gene (reference sequence). The CDR3 DNA sequence: TGCAGTGCTACCGGGACTACCCTCTACGAGCAGTACTTC. It encodes CSATGTTLYEQYF.

This clonotype was picked up a small number of times. The rearrangement uses TRBV6-1 and TRBJ2-6; D call uncertain. V shed 3 bases and J shed 0 bases, with 6 bases lying between them. Germline lookup yields CDR1 MNHNS and CDR2 SASEGT. The CDR3 is 15 residues long. For the CDR3, the DNA is TGTGCCAGCAGTGAGGGTGCCTCTGGGGCCAACGTCCTGACTTTC. This codes for CASSEGASGANVLTF.

This clonotype was detected a few times. This chain connects TRBV6-5 to TRBJ2-3; D is unclear. Germline loops: CDR1 MNHEY, CDR2 SVGAGI. Trimming took off 6 bases at V and 1 base at J, with 8 bases between the two ends. The CDR3 sequence is 13 residues long. The CDR3 reads CASRSDGTDTQYF. For the CDR3, the DNA is TGTGCCAGCAGAAGTGATGGCACAGATACGCAGTATTTT.

The rearrangement links TRBV29-1 to TRBJ2-3; either TRBD1 or TRBD2 may supply D (5 bases each). CDR3 length: 16 residues. V dropped 1 base and J dropped 6 bases, with 20 bases sitting between them. Germline CDR1 SQVTM, CDR2 ANQGSEA. The CDR3, as DNA: TGCAGCGTTGAAGTGGGGACGGAGAGGTTAGCCGATACGCAGTATTTT. Translation: CSVEVGTERLADTQYF.

This clonotype has a count of ten or more. V usage is TRBV28 and J usage is TRBJ2-7; D gene unclear. This CDR3 spans 12 amino acids. V was pared by 3 bases and J by 2 bases, with 5 bases between. Germline V CDR1 and CDR2: MDHEN, SYDVKM. The CDR3 region is CASSFLAYEQYF. The CDR3 DNA reads as TGTGCCAGCAGTTTTTTAGCCTACGAGCAGTACTTC. Together with reference TRBV28 and TRBJ2-7, the CDR3 gives the full variable domain: DVKVTQSSRYLVKRTGEKVFLECVQDMDHENMFWYRQDPGLGLRLIYFSYDVKMKEKGDIPEGYSVSREKKERFSLILESASTNQTSMYLCASSFLAYEQYFGPGTRLTVT.

This chain links TRBV7-9 with TRBJ2-7; D is possibly TRBD1 (5 bases). This CDR3 contains 15 residues. Trimming cost V 4 bases and J 1 base, with 14 bases left between them. Per germline, CDR1 SEHNR and CDR2 FQNEAQ (reference sequence). CDR3 nucleotides: TGTGCCAGCAGCTCAAAGGGGTCAGGGTCCTACGAGCAGTACTTC. Its translation: CASSSKGSGSYEQYF.

This clonotype was counted a few times. The V call is TRBV27, the J call TRBJ2-7; tentatively, D is TRBD1 (6 bases). Trimming removed 4 bases at V and 2 bases at J, with 15 bases between. Germline CDR1 reads MNHEY; CDR2 reads SMNVEV (reference sequence). The CDR3 has 15 amino acids. CDR3 residues: CASSSSQGRPYEQYF. The CDR3 DNA reads TGTGCCAGCAGTTCCTCACAGGGTCGGCCCTACGAGCAGTACTTC.

This rearrangement joins TRBV4-3 to TRBJ2-1; 8 nucleotides line up with TRBD2. The germline V gene encodes CDR1 LGHNA and CDR2 YSLEER. V shed 0 bases and J 2 bases; nucleotides not matched to a gene: 15. This CDR3 has 20 amino acids. CDR3 amino acids: CASSQDGFVGGGLTYNEQFF. CDR3 sequence (DNA): TGCGCCAGCAGCCAAGATGGGTTCGTGGGCGGGGGGCTCACCTACAATGAGCAGTTCTTC.

The J gene is TRBJ1-2, the V gene TRBV28; no firm D call. V dropped 5 bases and J dropped 12 bases, with 16 bases sitting between them. CDR1 is MDHEN and CDR2 is SYDVKM in the germline V gene. The CDR3 spans 12 residues. In DNA, the CDR3 is TGTGCCAGCAGTGTTAGTACAGAGATCCACACCTTC. Translated: CASSVSTEIHTF.